The TCR beta chain described here comes from a study of cytomegalovirus exposure and HLA in healthy donors. Broader study findings: A further, later analysis showed that HLA-associated TCR beta chains (compared with equally common others) were more clonally expanded. For most TCR beta V segments, an earlier analysis put the productive rate at about 87% or about 30% of the time.

With regard to this clone: Antigen unknown.

The PCR ran on 60 Vbeta and 13 Jbeta primers. Here immunoSEQ multiplex PCR was the method, and the copy in TCRdb shows in-frame clones only, minus some. This sample has approximately 190,000 clones, with 82% found just once. The length of the CDR3 is 15 residues. V was pared by 4 bases and J by 6 bases, with 8 bases of the junction left unmatched. The germline gives CDR1 SNHLY, CDR2 FYNNEI. The chain couples TRBV2 to TRBJ2-5; TRBD2 matches at 10 bases. This clonotype originated in a woman in her late teens or twenties in good health and CMV-seronegative. Source material: PBMCs. This chain's CDR3 is CASSGQREGQQTQYF. DNA of the CDR3: TGTGCCAGCAGTGGACAGCGGGAGGGCCAGCAGACCCAGTACTTC. Full variable domain (remainder filled in from reference TRBV2 and TRBJ2-5): EPEVTQTPSHQVTQMGQEVILRCVPISNHLYFYWYRQILGQKVEFLVSFYNNEISEKSEIFDDQFSVERPDGSNFTLKIRSTKLEDSAMYFCASSGQREGQQTQYFGPGTRLLVL.